Described below is a single T cell receptor beta chain sequence and its context. These data are taken from a study of blood T cell repertoires in COVID-19. Study-wide background: Acute-phase and convalescent COVID-19 samples originated in the United States, Italy and Spain.

Generated by immunoSEQ multiplex PCR, the TCRdb table keeps only in-frame clones and is missing some. The table includes around 200,000 clones, about 90% detected once. The sequenced sample consisted of peripheral blood. The receptor was derived from a man aged 70 or older with active or convalescent COVID-19.

This chain's CDR3 is CASSKTLSSYNEQFF. The CDR3, as DNA: TGTGCCAGCTCCAAGACACTTAGCTCCTACAATGAGCAGTTCTTC. The V call is TRBV6-6, the J call TRBJ2-1, with D unclear. This CDR3 is built from 15 residues. With 8 bases removed from V and 0 bases from J, the gap between germline ends came to 14 bases. Germline CDR1 reads MNHNY; CDR2 reads SVGAGI (reference sequence).